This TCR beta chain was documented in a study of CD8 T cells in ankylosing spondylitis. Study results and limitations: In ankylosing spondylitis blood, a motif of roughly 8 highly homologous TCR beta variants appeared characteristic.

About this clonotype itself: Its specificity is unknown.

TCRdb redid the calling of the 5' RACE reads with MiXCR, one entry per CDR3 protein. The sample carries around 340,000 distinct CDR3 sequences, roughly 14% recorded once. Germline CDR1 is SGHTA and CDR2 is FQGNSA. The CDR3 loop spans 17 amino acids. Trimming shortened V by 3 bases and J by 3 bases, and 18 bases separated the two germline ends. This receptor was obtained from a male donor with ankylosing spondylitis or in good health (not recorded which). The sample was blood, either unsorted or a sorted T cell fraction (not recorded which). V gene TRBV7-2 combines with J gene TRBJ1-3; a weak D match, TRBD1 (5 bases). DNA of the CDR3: TGTGCCAGCAGCTTGGAGGGGAGCGGGGGAAGTGGAAACACCATATATTTT. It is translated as CASSLEGSGGSGNTIYF.